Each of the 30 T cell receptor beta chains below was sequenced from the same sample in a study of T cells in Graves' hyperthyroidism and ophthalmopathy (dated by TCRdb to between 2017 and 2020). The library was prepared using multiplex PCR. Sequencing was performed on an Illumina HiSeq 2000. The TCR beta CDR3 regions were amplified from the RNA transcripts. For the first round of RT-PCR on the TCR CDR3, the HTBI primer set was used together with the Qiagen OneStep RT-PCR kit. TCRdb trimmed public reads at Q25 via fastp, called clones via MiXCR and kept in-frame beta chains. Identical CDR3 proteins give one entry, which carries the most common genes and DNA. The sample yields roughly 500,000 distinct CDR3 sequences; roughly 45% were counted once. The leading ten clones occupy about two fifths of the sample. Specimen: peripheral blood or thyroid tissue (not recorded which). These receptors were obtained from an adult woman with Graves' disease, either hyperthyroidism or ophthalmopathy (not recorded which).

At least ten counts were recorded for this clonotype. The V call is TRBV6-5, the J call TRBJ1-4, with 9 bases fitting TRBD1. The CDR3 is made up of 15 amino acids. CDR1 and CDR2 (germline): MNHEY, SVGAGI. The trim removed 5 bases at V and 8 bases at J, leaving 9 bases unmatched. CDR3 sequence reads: CASSPRSTGGEKLFF. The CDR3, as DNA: TGTGCCAGCAGTCCCCGGTCGACAGGGGGAGAAAAACTGTTTTTT.

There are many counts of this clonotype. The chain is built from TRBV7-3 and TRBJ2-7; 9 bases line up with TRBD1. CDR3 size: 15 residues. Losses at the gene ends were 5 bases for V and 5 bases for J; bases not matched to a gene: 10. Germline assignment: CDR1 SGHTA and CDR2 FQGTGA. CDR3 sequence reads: CASSAGQGLSNEQYF. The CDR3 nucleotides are TGTGCCAGCAGCGCGGGACAGGGTTTGTCTAACGAGCAGTACTTC.

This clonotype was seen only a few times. This chain's CDR3 is CSVAGDEQFF. In DNA, the CDR3 is TGCAGCGTTGCTGGTGATGAGCAGTTCTTC. The chain recombines TRBV29-1 with TRBJ2-1; no clear D gene. The CDR3 contains 10 residues. From germline, CDR1 is SQVTM and CDR2 ANQGSEA. V lost 4 bases to trimming and J lost 8 bases, with 6 bases between them.

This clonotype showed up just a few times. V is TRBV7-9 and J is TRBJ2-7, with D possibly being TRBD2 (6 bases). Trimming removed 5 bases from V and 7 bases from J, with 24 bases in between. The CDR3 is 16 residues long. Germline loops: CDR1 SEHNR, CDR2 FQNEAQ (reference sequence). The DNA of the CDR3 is TGTGCCAGCAGCCAAGATCTGGCGGGAACAAAGTCTGAGCAGTACTTC. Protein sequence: CASSQDLAGTKSEQYF.

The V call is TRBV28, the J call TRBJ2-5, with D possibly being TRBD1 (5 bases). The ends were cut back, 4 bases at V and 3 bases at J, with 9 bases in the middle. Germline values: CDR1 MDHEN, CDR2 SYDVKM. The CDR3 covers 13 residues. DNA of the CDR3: TGTGCCAGCAGTTCCACACAGGAAGAGACCCAGTACTTC. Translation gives CASSSTQEETQYF.

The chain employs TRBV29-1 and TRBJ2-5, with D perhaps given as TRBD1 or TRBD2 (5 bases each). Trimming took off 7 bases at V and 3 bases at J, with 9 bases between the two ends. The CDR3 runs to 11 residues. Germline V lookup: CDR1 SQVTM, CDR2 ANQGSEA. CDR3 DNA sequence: TGCAGCGCGGGACGAAAAGAGACCCAGTACTTC. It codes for CSAGRKETQYF.

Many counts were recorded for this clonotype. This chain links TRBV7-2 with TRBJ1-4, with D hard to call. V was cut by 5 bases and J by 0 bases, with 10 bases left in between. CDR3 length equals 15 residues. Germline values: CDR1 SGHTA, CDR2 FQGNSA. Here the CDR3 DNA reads TGTGCCAGCAGCCCATGGTCCTCAACTAATGAAAAACTGTTTTTT. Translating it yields CASSPWSSTNEKLFF.

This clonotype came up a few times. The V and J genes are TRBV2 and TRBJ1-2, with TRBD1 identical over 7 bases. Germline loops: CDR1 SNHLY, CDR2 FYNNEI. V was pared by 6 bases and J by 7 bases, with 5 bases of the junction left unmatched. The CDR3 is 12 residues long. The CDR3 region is CASRMTGTGYTF. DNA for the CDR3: TGTGCCAGCAGGATGACAGGGACTGGCTACACCTTC.

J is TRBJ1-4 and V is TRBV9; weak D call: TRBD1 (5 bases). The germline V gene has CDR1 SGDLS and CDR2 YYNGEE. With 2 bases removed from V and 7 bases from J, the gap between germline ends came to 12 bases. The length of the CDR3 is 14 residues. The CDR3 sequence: CASSVGGFSEKLFF. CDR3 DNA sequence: TGTGCCAGCAGCGTTGGGGGATTTAGTGAAAAACTGTTTTTT. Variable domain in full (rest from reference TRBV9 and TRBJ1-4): DSGVTQTPKHLITATGQRVTLRCSPRSGDLSVYWYQQSLDQGLQFLIQYYNGEERAKGNILERFSAQQFPDLHSELNLSSLELGDSALYFCASSVGGFSEKLFFGSGTQLSVL.

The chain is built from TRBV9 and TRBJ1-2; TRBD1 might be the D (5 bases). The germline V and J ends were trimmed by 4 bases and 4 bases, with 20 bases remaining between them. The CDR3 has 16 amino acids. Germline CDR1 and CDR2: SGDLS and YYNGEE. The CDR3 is CASSPGDSGGFYGYTF. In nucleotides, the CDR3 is TGTGCCAGCAGCCCTGGGGACTCTGGGGGGTTCTATGGCTACACCTTC. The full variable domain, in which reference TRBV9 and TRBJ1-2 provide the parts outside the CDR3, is DSGVTQTPKHLITATGQRVTLRCSPRSGDLSVYWYQQSLDQGLQFLIQYYNGEERAKGNILERFSAQQFPDLHSELNLSSLELGDSALYFCASSPGDSGGFYGYTFGSGTRLTVV.

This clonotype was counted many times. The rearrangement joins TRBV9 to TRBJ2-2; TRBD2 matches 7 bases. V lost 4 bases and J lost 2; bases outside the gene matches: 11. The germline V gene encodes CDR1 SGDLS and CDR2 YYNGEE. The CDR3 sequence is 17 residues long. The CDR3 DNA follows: TGTGCCAGCAGCTCAAAAGCCAGCGGGACTAACACCGGGGAGCTGTTTTTT. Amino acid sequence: CASSSKASGTNTGELFF.

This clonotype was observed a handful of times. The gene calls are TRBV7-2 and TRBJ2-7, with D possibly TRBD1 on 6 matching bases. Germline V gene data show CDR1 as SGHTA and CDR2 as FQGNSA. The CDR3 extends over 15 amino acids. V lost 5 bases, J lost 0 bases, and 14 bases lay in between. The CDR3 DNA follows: TGTGCCAGCAGCCGCGATGGACAGTCCTCCTACGAGCAGTACTTC. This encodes CASSRDGQSSYEQYF.

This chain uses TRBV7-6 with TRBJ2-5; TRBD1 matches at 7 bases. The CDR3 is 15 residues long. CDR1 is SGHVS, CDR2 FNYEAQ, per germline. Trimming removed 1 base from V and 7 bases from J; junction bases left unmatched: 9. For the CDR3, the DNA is TGTGCCAGCAGCTTAGGGTACAGGGGCAGCGGGACCCAGTACTTC. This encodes CASSLGYRGSGTQYF.

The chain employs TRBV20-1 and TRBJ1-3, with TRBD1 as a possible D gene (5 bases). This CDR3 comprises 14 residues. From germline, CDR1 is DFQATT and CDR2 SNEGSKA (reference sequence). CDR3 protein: CSVIRGRPGNTIYF. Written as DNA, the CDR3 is TGCAGCGTTATACGGGGACGACCTGGAAACACCATATATTTT.

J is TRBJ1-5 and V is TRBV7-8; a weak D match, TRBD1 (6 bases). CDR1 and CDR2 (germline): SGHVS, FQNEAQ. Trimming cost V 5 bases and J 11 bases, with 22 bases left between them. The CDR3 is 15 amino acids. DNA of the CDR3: TGTGCCAGCAGCCCCCAGGGGTTGGCCGAATTGTCCCAGCATTTT. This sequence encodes CASSPQGLAELSQHF.

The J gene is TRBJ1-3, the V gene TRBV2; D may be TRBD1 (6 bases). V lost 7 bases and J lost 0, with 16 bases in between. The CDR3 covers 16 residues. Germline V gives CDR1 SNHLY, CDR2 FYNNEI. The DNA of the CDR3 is TGTGCCAGCATTAGAGACAGGCGAAACTCTGGAAACACCATATATTTT. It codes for CASIRDRRNSGNTIYF.

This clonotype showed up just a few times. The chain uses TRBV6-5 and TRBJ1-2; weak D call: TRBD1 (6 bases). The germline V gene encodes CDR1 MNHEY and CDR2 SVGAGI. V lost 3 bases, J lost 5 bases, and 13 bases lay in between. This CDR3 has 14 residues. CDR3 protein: CASSYAQGLYGYTF. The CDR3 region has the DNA TGTGCCAGCAGTTATGCACAGGGCCTTTATGGCTACACCTTC.

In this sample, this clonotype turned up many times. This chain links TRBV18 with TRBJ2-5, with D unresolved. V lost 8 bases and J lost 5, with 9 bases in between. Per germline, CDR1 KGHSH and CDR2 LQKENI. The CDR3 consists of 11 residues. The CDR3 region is CASSPGETQYF. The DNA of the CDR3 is TGTGCCAGCAGTCCCGGTGAGACCCAGTACTTC.

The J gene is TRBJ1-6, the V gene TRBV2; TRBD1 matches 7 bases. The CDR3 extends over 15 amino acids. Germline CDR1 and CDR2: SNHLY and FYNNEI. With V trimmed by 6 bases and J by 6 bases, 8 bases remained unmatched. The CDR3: CASRPTTGTNSPLHF. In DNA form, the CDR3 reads TGTGCCAGCAGACCGACGACAGGGACTAATTCACCCCTCCACTTT.

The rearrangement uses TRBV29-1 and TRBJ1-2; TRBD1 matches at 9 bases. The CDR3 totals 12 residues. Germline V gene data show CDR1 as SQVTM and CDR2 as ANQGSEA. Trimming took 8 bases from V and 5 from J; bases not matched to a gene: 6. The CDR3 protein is CSSDRGLYGYTF. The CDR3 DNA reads TGCAGCTCGGACAGGGGTTTATATGGCTACACCTTC.

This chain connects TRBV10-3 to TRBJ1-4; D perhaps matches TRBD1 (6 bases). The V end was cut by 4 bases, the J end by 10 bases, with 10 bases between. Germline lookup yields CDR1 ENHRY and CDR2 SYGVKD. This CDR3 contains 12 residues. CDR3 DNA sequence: TGTGCCATCAGTGCAGAGGGGGGAAAACTGTTTTTT. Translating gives CAISAEGGKLFF.

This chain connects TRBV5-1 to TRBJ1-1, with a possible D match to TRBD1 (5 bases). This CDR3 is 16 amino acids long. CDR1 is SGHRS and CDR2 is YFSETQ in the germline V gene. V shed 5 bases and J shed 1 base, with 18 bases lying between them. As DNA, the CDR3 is TGCGCCAGCAGTTCCGGGACCCACTTGGGGAACACTGAAGCTTTCTTT. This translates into CASSSGTHLGNTEAFF.

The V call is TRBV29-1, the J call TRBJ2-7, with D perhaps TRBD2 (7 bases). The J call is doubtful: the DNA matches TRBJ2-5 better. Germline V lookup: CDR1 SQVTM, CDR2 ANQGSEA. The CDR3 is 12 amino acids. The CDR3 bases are TGCAGTGAGTCGAGGGGGGGAGAGACCCAGTACTTC. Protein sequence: CSESRGGETQYF.

Here the CDR3 DNA reads TGTGCCACCAGTGATTTGCGGTCAGGGGAGCTGTTTTTT. Translating it yields CATSDLRSGELFF. The chain combines TRBV24-1 with TRBJ2-2; D uncertain. CDR1 and CDR2 from the germline V gene are KGHDR and SFDVKD. There are 13 residues in the CDR3. V was pared by 0 bases and J by 8 bases, with 6 bases between.

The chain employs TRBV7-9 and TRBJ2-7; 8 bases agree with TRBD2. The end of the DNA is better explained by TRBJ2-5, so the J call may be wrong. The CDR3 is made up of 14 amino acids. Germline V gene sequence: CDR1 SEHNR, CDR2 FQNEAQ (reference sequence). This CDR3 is CASTRGGMLQTQYF. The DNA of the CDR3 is TGTGCCAGCACCCGCGGGGGGATGTTGCAGACCCAGTACTTC.

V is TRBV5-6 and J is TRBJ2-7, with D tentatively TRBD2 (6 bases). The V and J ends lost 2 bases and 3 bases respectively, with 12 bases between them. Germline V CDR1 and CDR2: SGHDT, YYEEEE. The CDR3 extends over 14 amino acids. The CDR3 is CASSFGGDIYEQYF. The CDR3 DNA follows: TGTGCCAGCAGCTTTGGCGGGGATATCTACGAGCAGTACTTC.

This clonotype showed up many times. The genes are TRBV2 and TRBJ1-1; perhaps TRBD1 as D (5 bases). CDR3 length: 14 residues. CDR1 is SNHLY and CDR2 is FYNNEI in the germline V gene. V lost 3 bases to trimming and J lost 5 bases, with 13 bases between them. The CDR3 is CASSETVQGTEAFF. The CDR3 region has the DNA TGTGCCAGCAGTGAGACAGTCCAGGGAACTGAAGCTTTCTTT.

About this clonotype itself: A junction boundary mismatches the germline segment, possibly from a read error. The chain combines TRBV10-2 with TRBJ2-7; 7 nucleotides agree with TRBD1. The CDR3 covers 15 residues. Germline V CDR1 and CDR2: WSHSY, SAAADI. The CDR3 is CASSETRQGTYQQYF. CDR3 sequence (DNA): TGCGCCAGCAGTGAGACTAGACAGGGCACCTACCAGCAGTACTTC.

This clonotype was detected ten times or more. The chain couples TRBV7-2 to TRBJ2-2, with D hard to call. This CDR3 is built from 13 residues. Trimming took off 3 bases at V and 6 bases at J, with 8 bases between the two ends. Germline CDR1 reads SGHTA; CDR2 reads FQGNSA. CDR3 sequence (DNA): TGTGCCAGCAGCTTTCGCGCCCCCGGGGAGCTGTTTTTT. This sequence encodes CASSFRAPGELFF.

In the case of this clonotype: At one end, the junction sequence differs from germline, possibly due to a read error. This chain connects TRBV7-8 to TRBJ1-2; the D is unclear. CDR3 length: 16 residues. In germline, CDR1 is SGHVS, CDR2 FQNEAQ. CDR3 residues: CASSQRLGIPNYGYTF. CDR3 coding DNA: TGCGCCAGCAGCCAAAGACTGGGGATCCCTAACTATGGCTACACCTTC.